These T cell receptor beta chains were read from a single sample in a study of control samples from healthy donors and cancer patients. The assay was immunoSEQ multiplex PCR, and TCRdb's table has in-frame clones only and misses some. The sample has under 150,000 clones; 80% to 90% are singletons. Sequenced input: PBMCs. The receptors originated from a woman aged 45 to 65 with colorectal cancer. Each CDR3 is given with its conserved first and last residue. Fields, in order: CDR3 DNA, CDR3 protein, J gene, clone size, V gene, D gene, CDR3 length. D genes are given only for firm matches. The size entry is marked missing in some rows and otherwise reads once, few, many or a size class.

TGTGCCAGCAGTTTTTCTTACAGGGCACTACAAGAGACCCAGTACTTC | CASSFSYRALQETQYF | TRBJ2-5 | . | TRBV28 | . | 16
TGTGCCAGCAGTGACGCATTTTCACCCCTCCACTTT | CASSDAFSPLHF | TRBJ1-6 | . | TRBV25-1 | . | 12
TGTGCCAGCAGGAGAGACTGGGCCTACGAGCAGTACTTC | CASRRDWAYEQYF | TRBJ2-7 | . | TRBV2 | . | 13
TGTGCCAGCAGTGTGCGGATACAAAGTTCTGGGGCCAACGTCCTGACTTTC | CASSVRIQSSGANVLTF | TRBJ2-6 | . | TRBV6-1 | . | 17
TGTGCCAGCAGCCGCGGGGGGCCTGAGCAGTTCTTC | CASSRGGPEQFF | TRBJ2-1 | few | TRBV12-3/TRBV12-4 | TRBD2 | 12
TGTGCCAGCAGCCATCGGACAGGCGGCGTGATAGCTTTCTTT | CASSHRTGGVIAFF | TRBJ1-1 | . | TRBV3-1/TRBV3-2 | TRBD1 | 14
TGCGCCAGCAGTCTCAAGGACAACAATGAAGCTTTCTTT | CASSLKDNNEAFF | TRBJ1-1 | . | TRBV5-1 | . | 13
TGTGCCAGCAGTCGGACAGGGCGTGATGAGCAGTTCTTC | CASSRTGRDEQFF | TRBJ2-1 | . | TRBV12-3/TRBV12-4 | TRBD1 | 13
TGTGCCAGCACGAAGCTTACAGGGGGGTCAGATACGCAGTATTTT | CASTKLTGGSDTQYF | TRBJ2-3 | . | TRBV28 | TRBD1 | 15
TGCAGTGCTAGTGGGGCGGGGGACTATGGCTACACCTTC | CSASGAGDYGYTF | TRBJ1-2 | once | TRBV20-1 | . | 13
TGTGCCAGCAGCCGCCCGGGGGAAGCCTCTGGGGCCAACGTCCTGACTTTC | CASSRPGEASGANVLTF | TRBJ2-6 | . | TRBV5-4 | . | 17
TGCAGCGCCGGGACTAGCGGGATCAACACCGGGGAGCTGTTTTTT | CSAGTSGINTGELFF | TRBJ2-2 | . | TRBV29-1 | TRBD2 | 15
TGTGCCAGCAGTGCTTGGACAGAAAACATTCAGTACTTC | CASSAWTENIQYF | TRBJ2-4 | . | TRBV6-6 | . | 13
TGTGCCAGCAGGGGGGCGGGATACAATGAGCAGTTCTTC | CASRGAGYNEQFF | TRBJ2-1 | . | TRBV27 | . | 13
TGTGCCAGCAGCCCTTCCGGGACGGTTCACTATGAGCAGTTCTTC | CASSPSGTVHYEQFF | TRBJ2-1 | once | TRBV14 | . | 15
TGTGCCAGCAGCCGAGGACTAGCGGGAGTCGATGAGCAGTTCTTC | CASSRGLAGVDEQFF | TRBJ2-1 | . | TRBV7-3 | TRBD2 | 15
TGTGCCAGCAGCGGCGGAAACACAGATACGCAGTATTTT | CASSGGNTDTQYF | TRBJ2-3 | . | TRBV5-4 | . | 13
TGTGCCAGCAGCTCCCTCGGACTGAACAATGAGCAGTTCTTC | CASSSLGLNNEQFF | TRBJ2-1 | . | TRBV7-3 | . | 14
TGTGCCAGCAGCTTGTTCGACGCCAATGAGCAGTTCTTC | CASSLFDANEQFF | TRBJ2-1 | . | TRBV5-4 | . | 13
TGTGCCAGCAGCTTGCTAGCGGGGGGCTCCACAGATACGCAGTATTTT | CASSLLAGGSTDTQYF | TRBJ2-3 | . | TRBV7-6 | TRBD2 | 16
TGTGCCTGGAGCGCGGACAGGAGCTCCTACGAGCAGTACTTC | CAWSADRSSYEQYF | TRBJ2-7 | once | TRBV30 | TRBD1 | 14
TGTGCCAGCAGCGCCTTTTCGCGAGAGCAGTACTTC | CASSAFSREQYF | TRBJ2-7 | . | TRBV11-2 | . | 12
TGTGCAAGTCGGGTTATACGTTCATCCTACGAGCAGTACTTC | CASRVIRSSYEQYF | TRBJ2-7 | . | TRBV12-2 | . | 14
TGTGCCAGCAGCGTAGGGCCCAACCAAGAGACCCAGTACTTC | CASSVGPNQETQYF | TRBJ2-5 | . | TRBV9 | . | 14
TGTGCCACCTCTCCTGACTCCGATAACTATGGCTACACCTTC | CATSPDSDNYGYTF | TRBJ1-2 | . | TRBV10-3 | . | 14
TGTGCCAGCAGTTTCCCGACTAGCGGGATCAAGGGAAACAATGAGCAGTTCTTC | CASSFPTSGIKGNNEQFF | TRBJ2-1 | . | TRBV28 | TRBD2 | 18
TGTGCCAGCAGCGTAGGACGGGTGGCGGGAGGGTACCATGAGCAGTTCTTC | CASSVGRVAGGYHEQFF | TRBJ2-1 | . | TRBV9 | TRBD2 | 17
TGCGCCAGCAGCTTGGGGCAAGATACGCAGTATTTT | CASSLGQDTQYF | TRBJ2-3 | . | TRBV5-1 | . | 12
TGTGCCAGCAGCTTGGGGGGGAAGCAGTACTTC | CASSLGGKQYF | TRBJ2-7 | once | TRBV5-6 | . | 11
TGTGCCAGCAGCTTGAAGGGACAGACGAACACTGAAGCTTTCTTT | CASSLKGQTNTEAFF | TRBJ1-1 | . | TRBV5-5 | TRBD1 | 15
TGTGCCAGCAGCTTAGACGGCAGGCGTTCCACAGATACGCAGTATTTT | CASSLDGRRSTDTQYF | TRBJ2-3 | . | TRBV7-6 | . | 16
TGCAGCGTTGCGCACGGCGATACGCAGTATTTT | CSVAHGDTQYF | TRBJ2-3 | . | TRBV29-1 | . | 11
TGTGCCAGCAGCCAACAGGCCTCCTATGGCTACACCTTC | CASSQQASYGYTF | TRBJ1-2 | . | TRBV3-1/TRBV3-2 | . | 13
TGTGCCAGCAGCTTCGGGGTTTCAGCTTTCTTT | CASSFGVSAFF | TRBJ1-1 | . | TRBV7-9 | . | 11
TGTGCCAGTAGTATGGATCACAGGGTTGCGCATTTT | CASSMDHRVAHF | TRBJ1-5 | medium-sized | TRBV19 | . | 12
TGTGCCAGCAGTTACTCAACCGACCGGTACTACAATGAGCAGTTCTTC | CASSYSTDRYYNEQFF | TRBJ2-1 | . | TRBV6-6 | . | 16
TGTGCCTGGAGTTTAGGGCAGGGTAGAGAGACCCAGTACTTC | CAWSLGQGRETQYF | TRBJ2-5 | . | TRBV30 | . | 14
TGTGCCTGGAGTGGGGGTAATTTGGACAATGAGCAGTTCTTC | CAWSGGNLDNEQFF | TRBJ2-1 | . | TRBV30 | . | 14
TGTGCCAGCAGTTCAGGACAGGGTGTTAATTCACCCCTCCACTTT | CASSSGQGVNSPLHF | TRBJ1-6 | . | TRBV6-5 | TRBD1 | 15
TGTGCCAGCAGCCCGTGGACGGATATAAGCGAAGGAGGTACCAATGAGCAGTTCTTC | CASSPWTDISEGGTNEQFF | TRBJ2-1 | . | TRBV7-3 | . | 19
TGTGCCAGCAGCTCTGACGGGAGCTCCTACAATGAGCAGTTCTTC | CASSSDGSSYNEQFF | TRBJ2-1 | . | TRBV7-6 | . | 15
TGTGCCAGCAGCGGGCTAGCGGGAGTAAACAATGAGCAGTTCTTC | CASSGLAGVNNEQFF | TRBJ2-1 | few | TRBV13 | TRBD2 | 15
TGTGCCAGTAGTAGTGCGGAGTTGATCGGTAATGGCTACACCTTC | CASSSAELIGNGYTF | TRBJ1-2 | once | TRBV19 | . | 15
TGTGCCAGCAGCTTAGAAAGGGGGTCCTACGAGCAGTACTTC | CASSLERGSYEQYF | TRBJ2-7 | . | TRBV11-2 | . | 14
TGTGCCATCTCGGACAGGTACACAGATACGCAGTATTTT | CAISDRYTDTQYF | TRBJ2-3 | . | TRBV28 | TRBD1 | 13
TGTGCCAGCACCCTCACCGGGAACAACTATGGCTACACCTTC | CASTLTGNNYGYTF | TRBJ1-2 | . | TRBV25-1 | . | 14
TGTGCCACACCGAGCAGCTCTAGCGGGGGAAACAATGAGCAGTTCTTC | CATPSSSSGGNNEQFF | TRBJ2-1 | . | TRBV2 | TRBD2 | 16
TGTGCCAGTAGTACCCAGGGGAACACTGAAGCTTTCTTT | CASSTQGNTEAFF | TRBJ1-1 | . | TRBV19 | . | 13
TGTGCCAGCACGGGACAGGGGGGCACTGAAGCTTTCTTT | CASTGQGGTEAFF | TRBJ1-1 | . | TRBV12-3/TRBV12-4 | TRBD1 | 13
TGTGCCAGCAGTCAAAGATGGGGTCGAGCTGAGACCCAGTACTTC | CASSQRWGRAETQYF | TRBJ2-5 | . | TRBV6-5 | . | 15
TGTGCCAGTAGTCAAAGGACAGGGCCCTACGAGCAGTACTTC | CASSQRTGPYEQYF | TRBJ2-7 | . | TRBV19 | TRBD1 | 14
TGCGCCAGCAGCTTGGAATTGGGTAATCAGCCCCAGCATTTT | CASSLELGNQPQHF | TRBJ1-5 | . | TRBV5-1 | . | 14
TGTGCCAGCAGTCGACAGGGGGCGAAAACTGAAGCTTTCTTT | CASSRQGAKTEAFF | TRBJ1-1 | once | TRBV3-1/TRBV3-2 | TRBD1 | 14
TGTGCCTGGAGTAACAGCTATAGCAATCAGCCCCAGCATTTT | CAWSNSYSNQPQHF | TRBJ1-5 | . | TRBV30 | . | 14
TGTGCCAGCAGCCTGACAGGGGCCCTGGGGCAGCCCCAGCATTTT | CASSLTGALGQPQHF | TRBJ1-5 | few | TRBV2 | TRBD1 | 15
TGTGCCACCGCAGGGGAGCGTAATTCACCCCTCCACTTT | CATAGERNSPLHF | TRBJ1-6 | few | TRBV15 | . | 13